The present T cell receptor beta chain was sequenced within a study of shared clonotypes between healthy human individuals. Study-level information: Plates per donor: three CD4 naive, three CD4 memory, two CD8 naive, one CD8 memory.

As regards this clone: The antigen is undetermined.

Per germline, CDR1 SGHRS and CDR2 YFSETQ. Trimming stripped 0 bases from V and 7 bases from J, with 8 bases between. This CDR3 region has 13 residues. Study findings and constraints: Naive CD4 clonotypes were shared across several donors at around 5%. The study's rarefaction showed incomplete sorted-subset sequencing despite large depth. Researchers sampled blood only, noting tissue repertoires likely differ.

Generated by immunoSEQ multiplex PCR, the TCRdb table keeps only in-frame clones and is missing some. The data contain roughly 1,800,000 clones, over 85% of them seen just once; the ten biggest clones take up around 1.2%. The naive CD8 subset, CD45RO-negative cells positively selected for CCR7, excluded terminally differentiated effector memory CD45RA+ cells. The source material was naive CD8+ T cells sorted from blood. The TCR comes from a man aged 18 to 29 in good health. V gene TRBV5-1 combines with J gene TRBJ2-1; perhaps TRBD2 as D (6 bases). The CDR3 DNA sequence: TGCGCCAGCAGCTTGGTCCGGGAGAATGAGCAGTTCTTC. Residues: CASSLVRENEQFF.